A single sample is the source of the 6 T cell receptor beta chains below, sequenced in a study of T cell changes during pregnancy in multiple sclerosis. The protocol was immunoSEQ multiplex PCR, while the TCRdb copy is restricted to in-frame clones and leaves out a portion. The sample lists around 37,000 clones; roughly 90% were seen once. The sample in question was CD8+ T cells from peripheral blood mononuclear cells, obtained before pregnancy. The receptor source for this set is a female donor with multiple sclerosis, enrolled in a pregnancy study.

V usage is TRBV2 and J usage is TRBJ2-3, with a weak D call TRBD2 (5 bases). The CDR3 spans 15 residues. The germline V gene encodes CDR1 SNHLY and CDR2 FYNNEI. With 3 bases removed from V and 0 bases from J, the gap between germline ends came to 10 bases. CDR3 in amino acids: CASSESLASTDTQYF. CDR3 bases: TGTGCCAGCAGTGAGAGTCTAGCCAGCACAGATACGCAGTATTTT.

The chain joins TRBV9 to TRBJ2-7; unclear D gene. The germline V and J ends were trimmed by 0 bases and 6 bases, with 10 bases remaining between them. The CDR3 is 13 residues long. Per the germline V gene, CDR1 is SGDLS and CDR2 is YYNGEE. The CDR3 sequence is CASSVVSAGEQYF. For the CDR3, the DNA is TGTGCCAGCAGCGTAGTGTCCGCCGGCGAGCAGTACTTC.

J is TRBJ1-5 and V is TRBV10-1, with a tentative D call TRBD1 (6 bases). Germline V CDR1 and CDR2: WNHNN, SYGVQD (reference sequence). The CDR3 has 15 amino acids. Between the trimmed V and J ends, which lost 11 bases and 1 base, there was a span of 18 bases. The CDR3 bases are TGCGCCGCTTATGGGGGCGCGAGGAGCAATCAGCCCCAGCATTTT. Translated: CAAYGGARSNQPQHF.

The chain is built from TRBV6-4 and TRBJ2-7; no definite D call. Germline CDR1 reads MRHNA; CDR2 reads SNTAGT. With 0 bases removed from V and 4 bases from J, the gap between germline ends came to 4 bases. CDR3 length: 12 amino acids. CDR3 sequence: CASSDSTYEQYF. The CDR3, as DNA: TGTGCCAGCAGTGACTCCACATACGAGCAGTACTTC.

This chain connects TRBV21-1 to TRBJ2-1; the table's TRBD2 call for D was not verified on the DNA. TRBV21-1 is assigned pseudogene status. This CDR3 is 14 amino acids long. In DNA, the CDR3 is TGTGCCAGCAGCAAAGAGGACTCCCTGAATGAGCAGTTCTTC. It is translated as CASSKEDSLNEQFF.

This rearrangement joins TRBV4-1 to TRBJ2-2; D is possibly TRBD1 (7 bases). V dropped 0 bases and J dropped 4 bases, with 12 bases sitting between them. CDR1 is MGHRA, CDR2 YSYEKL, per germline. This CDR3 has 16 residues. CDR3 coding DNA: TGCGCCAGCAGCCAAGAACAGGGGAGGTTCACCGGGGAGCTGTTTTTT. Its protein is CASSQEQGRFTGELFF.